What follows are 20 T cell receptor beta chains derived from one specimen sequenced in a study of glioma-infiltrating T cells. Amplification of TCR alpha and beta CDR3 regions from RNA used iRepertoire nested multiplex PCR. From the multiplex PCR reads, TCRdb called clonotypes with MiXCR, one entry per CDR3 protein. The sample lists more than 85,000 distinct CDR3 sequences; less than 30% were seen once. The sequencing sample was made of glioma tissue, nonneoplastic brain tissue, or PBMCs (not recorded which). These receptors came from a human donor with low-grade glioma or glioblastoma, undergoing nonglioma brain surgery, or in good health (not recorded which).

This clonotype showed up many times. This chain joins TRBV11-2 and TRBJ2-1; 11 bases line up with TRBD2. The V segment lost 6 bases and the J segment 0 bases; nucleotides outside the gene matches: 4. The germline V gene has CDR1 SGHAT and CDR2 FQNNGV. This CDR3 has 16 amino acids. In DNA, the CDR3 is TGTGCCAGCAGACCTAGCGGGAGGACCTCCTACAATGAGCAGTTCTTC. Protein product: CASRPSGRTSYNEQFF. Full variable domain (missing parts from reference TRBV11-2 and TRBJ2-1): EAGVAQSPRYKIIEKRQSVAFWCNPISGHATLYWYQQILGQGPKLLIQFQNNGVVDDSQLPKDRFSAERLKGVDSTLKIQPAKLEDSAVYLCASRPSGRTSYNEQFFGPGTRLTVL.

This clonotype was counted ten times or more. CDR3 DNA sequence: TGTGCCAGCAGCTTAAATACAGGGTTAGGCTACACCTTC. Its translation: CASSLNTGLGYTF. The rearrangement uses TRBV7-3 and TRBJ1-2, with TRBD1 as a possible D gene (6 bases). V was clipped by 1 base and J by 8 bases, with 11 bases between them. The CDR3 spans 13 residues. Germline CDR1 SGHTA, CDR2 FQGTGA.

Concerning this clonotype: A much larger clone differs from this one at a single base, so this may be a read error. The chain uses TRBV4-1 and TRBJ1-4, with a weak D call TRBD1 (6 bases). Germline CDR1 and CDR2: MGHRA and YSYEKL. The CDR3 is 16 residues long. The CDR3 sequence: CDSSQYNDRRNEKLFF. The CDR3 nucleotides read TGCGACAGCAGCCAGTATAACGACAGGCGAAATGAAAAACTGTTTTTT.

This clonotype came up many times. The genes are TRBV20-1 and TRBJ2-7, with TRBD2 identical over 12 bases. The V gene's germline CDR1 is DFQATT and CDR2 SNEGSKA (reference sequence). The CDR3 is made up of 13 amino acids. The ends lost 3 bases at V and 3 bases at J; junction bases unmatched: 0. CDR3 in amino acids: CSARTSGSYEQYF. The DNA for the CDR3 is TGCAGTGCTAGGACTAGCGGGAGCTACGAGCAGTACTTC.

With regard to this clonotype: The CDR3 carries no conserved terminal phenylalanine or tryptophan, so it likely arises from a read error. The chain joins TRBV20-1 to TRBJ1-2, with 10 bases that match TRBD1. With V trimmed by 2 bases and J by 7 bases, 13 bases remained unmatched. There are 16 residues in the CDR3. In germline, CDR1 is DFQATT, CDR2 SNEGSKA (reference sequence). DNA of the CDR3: TGCAGTGCTAGACCCGGGACAGGGGTATCTGTTACTGGCTACACCTAC. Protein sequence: CSARPGTGVSVTGYTY.

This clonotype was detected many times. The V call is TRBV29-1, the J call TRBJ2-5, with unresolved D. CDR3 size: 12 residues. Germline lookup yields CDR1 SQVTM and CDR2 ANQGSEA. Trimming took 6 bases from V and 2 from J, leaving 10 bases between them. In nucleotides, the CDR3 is TGCAGCGTCGTGGGCTTACAAGAGACCCAGTACTTC. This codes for CSVVGLQETQYF.

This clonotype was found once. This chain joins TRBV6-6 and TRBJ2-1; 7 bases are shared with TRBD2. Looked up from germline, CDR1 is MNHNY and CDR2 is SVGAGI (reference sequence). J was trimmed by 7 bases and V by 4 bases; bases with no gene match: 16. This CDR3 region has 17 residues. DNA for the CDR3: TGTGCCAGCAGTTGTTTTCTGGATCGGCGGGAGATAAATGAGCAGTTCTTC. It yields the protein CASSCFLDRREINEQFF.

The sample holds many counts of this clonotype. For the CDR3, the DNA is TGCAGCGTTGAGACAGGGAATGAAAAACTGTTTTTT. This translates into CSVETGNEKLFF. The rearrangement uses TRBV29-1 and TRBJ1-4; 7 positions agree with TRBD1. Germline CDR1 is SQVTM and CDR2 is ANQGSEA. CDR3 length: 12 residues. Trimming took 3 bases from V and 5 from J; bases not matched to a gene: 0.

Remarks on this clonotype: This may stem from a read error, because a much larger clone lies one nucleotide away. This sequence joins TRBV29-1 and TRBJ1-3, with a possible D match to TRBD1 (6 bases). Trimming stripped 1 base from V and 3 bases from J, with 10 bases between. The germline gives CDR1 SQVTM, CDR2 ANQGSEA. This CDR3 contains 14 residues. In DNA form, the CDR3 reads TGCAGCGTTGAAGGCAGGGGAGGTGGAAACACCATATATTTT. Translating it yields CSVEGRGGGNTIYF.

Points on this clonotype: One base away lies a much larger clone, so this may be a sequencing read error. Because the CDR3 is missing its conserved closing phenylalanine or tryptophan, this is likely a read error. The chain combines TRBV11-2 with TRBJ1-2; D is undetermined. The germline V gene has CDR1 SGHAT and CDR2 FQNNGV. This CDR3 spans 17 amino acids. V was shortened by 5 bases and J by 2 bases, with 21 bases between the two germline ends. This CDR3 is CASSHPDITGVNYGYTL. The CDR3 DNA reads TGTGCCAGCAGCCATCCCGACATCACGGGTGTCAACTATGGCTACACCTTA.

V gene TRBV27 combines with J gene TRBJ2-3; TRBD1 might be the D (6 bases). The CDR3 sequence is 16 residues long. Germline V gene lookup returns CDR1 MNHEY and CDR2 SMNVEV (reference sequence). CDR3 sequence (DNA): TGTGTTAGCAGTTTCCGTGCAGGGGCGAGCACAGATACGCAGTATTTT. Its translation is CVSSFRAGASTDTQYF.

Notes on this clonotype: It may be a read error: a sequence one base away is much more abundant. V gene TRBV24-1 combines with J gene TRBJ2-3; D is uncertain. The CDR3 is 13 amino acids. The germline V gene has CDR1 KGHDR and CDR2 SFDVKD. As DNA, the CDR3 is TGTGCCACCAGGGGCTCAGGCACAGATACGCTGTATTTT. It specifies CATRGSGTDTLYF.

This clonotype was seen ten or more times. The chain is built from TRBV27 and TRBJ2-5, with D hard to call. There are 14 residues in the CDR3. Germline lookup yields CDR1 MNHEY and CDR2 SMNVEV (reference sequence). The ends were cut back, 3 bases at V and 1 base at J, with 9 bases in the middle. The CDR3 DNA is TGTGCCAGCAGTTTGGACGCGAGCCAAGAGACCCAGTACTTC. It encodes CASSLDASQETQYF.

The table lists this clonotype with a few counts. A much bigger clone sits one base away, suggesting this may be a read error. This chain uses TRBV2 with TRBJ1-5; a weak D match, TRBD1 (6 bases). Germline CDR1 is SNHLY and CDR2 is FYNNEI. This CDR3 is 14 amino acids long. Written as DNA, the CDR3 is TGTGCCAGCAGTGGACAGGCGAGCAATCAGCCCCGGCATTTT. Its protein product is CASSGQASNQPRHF.

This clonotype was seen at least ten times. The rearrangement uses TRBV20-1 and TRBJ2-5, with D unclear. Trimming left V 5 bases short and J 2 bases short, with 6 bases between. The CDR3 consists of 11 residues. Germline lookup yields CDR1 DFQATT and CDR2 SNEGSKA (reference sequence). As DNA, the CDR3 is TGCAGTGCTGTGGGTCAAGAGACCCAGTACTTC. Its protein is CSAVGQETQYF.

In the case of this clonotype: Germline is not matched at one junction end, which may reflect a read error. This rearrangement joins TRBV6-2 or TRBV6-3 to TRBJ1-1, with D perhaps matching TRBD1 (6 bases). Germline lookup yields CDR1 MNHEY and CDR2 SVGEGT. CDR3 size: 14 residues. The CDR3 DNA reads TGTTCCAGTGCAGGGGACCAGGGAACCACTGAAGCTTTCTTT. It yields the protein CSSAGDQGTTEAFF.

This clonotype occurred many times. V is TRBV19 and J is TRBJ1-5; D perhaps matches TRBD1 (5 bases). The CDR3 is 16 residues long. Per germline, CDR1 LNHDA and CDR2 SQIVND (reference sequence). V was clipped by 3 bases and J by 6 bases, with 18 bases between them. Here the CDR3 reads CASSILGRGESQPQHF. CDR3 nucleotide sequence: TGTGCCAGTAGTATCCTGGGTAGGGGTGAATCTCAGCCCCAGCATTTT.

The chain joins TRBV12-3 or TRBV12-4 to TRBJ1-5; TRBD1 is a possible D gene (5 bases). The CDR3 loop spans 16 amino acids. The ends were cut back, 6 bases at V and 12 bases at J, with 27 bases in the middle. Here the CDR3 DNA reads TGTGCCAGCAGCCCCTCGGACCACAGAGTTTTGGGGCACCAGCATTTT. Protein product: CASSPSDHRVLGHQHF.

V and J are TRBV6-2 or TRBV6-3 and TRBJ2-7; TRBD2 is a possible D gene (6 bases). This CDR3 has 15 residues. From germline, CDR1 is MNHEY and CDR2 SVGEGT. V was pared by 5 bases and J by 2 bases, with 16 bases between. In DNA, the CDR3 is TGTGCCAGCAGTAAAGTTGGAGGAGGGACCTACGAGCAGTACTTC. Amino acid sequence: CASSKVGGGTYEQYF.

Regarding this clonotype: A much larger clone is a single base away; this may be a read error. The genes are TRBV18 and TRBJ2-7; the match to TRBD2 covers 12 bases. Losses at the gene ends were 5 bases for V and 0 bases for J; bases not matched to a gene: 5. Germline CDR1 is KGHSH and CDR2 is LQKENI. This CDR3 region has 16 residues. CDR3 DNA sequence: TGTGCCAGCTCAATAACTAGCGGGAGGAGCTCCTACGAGCAGTACTTC. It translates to CASSITSGRSSYEQYF.